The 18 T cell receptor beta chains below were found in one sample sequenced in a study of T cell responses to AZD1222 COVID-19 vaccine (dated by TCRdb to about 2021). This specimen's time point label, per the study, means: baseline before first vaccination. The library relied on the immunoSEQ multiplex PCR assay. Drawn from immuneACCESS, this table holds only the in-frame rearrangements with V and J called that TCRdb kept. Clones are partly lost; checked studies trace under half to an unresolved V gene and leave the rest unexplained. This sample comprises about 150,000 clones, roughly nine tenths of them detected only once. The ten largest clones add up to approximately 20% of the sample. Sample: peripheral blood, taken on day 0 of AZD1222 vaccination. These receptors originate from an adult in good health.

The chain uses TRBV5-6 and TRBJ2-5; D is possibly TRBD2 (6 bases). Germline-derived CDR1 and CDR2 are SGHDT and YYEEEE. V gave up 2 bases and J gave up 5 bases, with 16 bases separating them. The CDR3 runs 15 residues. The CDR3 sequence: CASSFRQGGRETQYF. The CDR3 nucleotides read TGTGCCAGCAGCTTCAGGCAGGGAGGTAGGGAGACCCAGTACTTC.

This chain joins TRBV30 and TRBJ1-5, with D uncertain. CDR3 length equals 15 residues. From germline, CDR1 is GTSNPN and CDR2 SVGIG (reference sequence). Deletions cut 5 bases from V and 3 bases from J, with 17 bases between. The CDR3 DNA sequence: TGTGCCTGGGGAACAGCGCCCCTATTCAATCAGCCCCAGCATTTT. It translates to CAWGTAPLFNQPQHF.

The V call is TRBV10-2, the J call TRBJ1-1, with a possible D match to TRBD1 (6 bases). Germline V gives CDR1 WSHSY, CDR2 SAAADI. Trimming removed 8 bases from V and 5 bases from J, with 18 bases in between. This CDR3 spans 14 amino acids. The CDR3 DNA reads TGCGCCAGCTGGGGGGCCGGGGGCAGGACTGAAGCTTTCTTT. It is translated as CASWGAGGRTEAFF.

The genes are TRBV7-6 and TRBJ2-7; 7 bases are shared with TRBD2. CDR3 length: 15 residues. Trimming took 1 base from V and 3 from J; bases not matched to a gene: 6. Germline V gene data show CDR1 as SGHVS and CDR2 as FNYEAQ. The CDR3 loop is CASSLDLSGGYEQYF. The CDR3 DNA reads TGTGCCAGCAGCTTAGACCTTTCGGGGGGCTACGAGCAGTACTTC. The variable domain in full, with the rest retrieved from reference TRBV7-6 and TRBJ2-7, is GAGVSQSPRYKVTKRGQDVALRCDPISGHVSLYWYRQALGQGPEFLTYFNYEAQQDKSGLPNDRFSAERPEGSISTLTIQRTEQRDSAMYRCASSLDLSGGYEQYFGPGTRLTVT.

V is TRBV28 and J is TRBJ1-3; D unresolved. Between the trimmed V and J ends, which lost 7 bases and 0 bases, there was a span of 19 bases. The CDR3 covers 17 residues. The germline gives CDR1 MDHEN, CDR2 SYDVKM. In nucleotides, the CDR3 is TGTGCCAGCACCTTACCACTGGGCAGCGGCTCTGGAAACACCATATATTTT. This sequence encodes CASTLPLGSGSGNTIYF. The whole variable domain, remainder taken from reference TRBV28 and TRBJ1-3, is DVKVTQSSRYLVKRTGEKVFLECVQDMDHENMFWYRQDPGLGLRLIYFSYDVKMKEKGDIPEGYSVSREKKERFSLILESASTNQTSMYLCASTLPLGSGSGNTIYFGEGSWLTVV.

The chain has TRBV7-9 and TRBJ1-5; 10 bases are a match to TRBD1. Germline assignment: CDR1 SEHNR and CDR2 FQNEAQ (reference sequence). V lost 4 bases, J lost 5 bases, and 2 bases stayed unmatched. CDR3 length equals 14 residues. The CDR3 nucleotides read TGTGCCAGCAGCTGGACAGGGGGTGATCAGCCCCAGCATTTT. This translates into CASSWTGGDQPQHF.

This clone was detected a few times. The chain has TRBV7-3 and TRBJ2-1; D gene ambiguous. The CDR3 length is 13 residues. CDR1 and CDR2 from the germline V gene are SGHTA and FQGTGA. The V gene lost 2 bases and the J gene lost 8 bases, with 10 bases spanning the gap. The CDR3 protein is CASSLVIADEQFF. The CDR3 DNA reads TGTGCCAGCAGCTTAGTGATCGCCGATGAGCAGTTCTTC.

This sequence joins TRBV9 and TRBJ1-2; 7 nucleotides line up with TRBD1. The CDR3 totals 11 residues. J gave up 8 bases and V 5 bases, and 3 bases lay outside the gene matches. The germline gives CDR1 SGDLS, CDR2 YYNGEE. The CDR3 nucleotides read TGTGCCAGCAGAGACAGGGTCGGCTACACCTTC. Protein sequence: CASRDRVGYTF.

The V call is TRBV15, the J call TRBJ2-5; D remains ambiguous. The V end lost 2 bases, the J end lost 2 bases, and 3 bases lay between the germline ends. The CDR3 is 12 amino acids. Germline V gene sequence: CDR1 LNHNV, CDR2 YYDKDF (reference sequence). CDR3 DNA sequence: TGTGCCACCAGCAGATTACAAGAGACCCAGTACTTC. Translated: CATSRLQETQYF.

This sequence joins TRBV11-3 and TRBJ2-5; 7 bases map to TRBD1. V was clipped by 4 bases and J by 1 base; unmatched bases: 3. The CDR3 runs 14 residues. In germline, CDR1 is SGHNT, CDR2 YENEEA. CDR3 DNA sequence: TGTGCCAGCAGCTCGGGACAGACCCAAGAGACCCAGTACTTC. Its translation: CASSSGQTQETQYF.

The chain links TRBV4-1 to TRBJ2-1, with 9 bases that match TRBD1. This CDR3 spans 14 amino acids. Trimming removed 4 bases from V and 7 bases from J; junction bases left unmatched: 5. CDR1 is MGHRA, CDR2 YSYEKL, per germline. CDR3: CASSRDRVTNEQFF. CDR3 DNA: TGCGCCAGCAGCCGGGACAGGGTAACGAATGAGCAGTTCTTC.

This CDR3 reads CASSSGRPFSNQPQHF. CDR3 coding DNA: TGTGCCAGCAGTTCGGGAAGACCCTTTAGCAATCAGCCCCAGCATTTT. The chain has TRBV6-2 or TRBV6-3 and TRBJ1-5; no definite D call. V was cut by 4 bases and J by 0 bases, with 13 bases left in between. Germline values: CDR1 MNHEY, CDR2 SVGEGT. CDR3 size: 16 residues.

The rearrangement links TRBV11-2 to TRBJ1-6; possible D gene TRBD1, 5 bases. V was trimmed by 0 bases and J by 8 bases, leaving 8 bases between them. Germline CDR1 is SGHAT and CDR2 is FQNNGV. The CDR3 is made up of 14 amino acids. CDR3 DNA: TGTGCCAGCAGCTTAGAGTTCAGGGATTCACCCCTCCACTTT. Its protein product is CASSLEFRDSPLHF. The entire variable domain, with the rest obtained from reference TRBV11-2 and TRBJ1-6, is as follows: EAGVAQSPRYKIIEKRQSVAFWCNPISGHATLYWYQQILGQGPKLLIQFQNNGVVDDSQLPKDRFSAERLKGVDSTLKIQPAKLEDSAVYLCASSLEFRDSPLHFGNGTRLTVT.

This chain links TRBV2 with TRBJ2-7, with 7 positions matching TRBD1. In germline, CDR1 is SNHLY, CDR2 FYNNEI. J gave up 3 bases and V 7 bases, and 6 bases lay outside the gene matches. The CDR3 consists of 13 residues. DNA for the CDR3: TGTGCCAGCACGAACAACAGGGGCTACGAGCAGTACTTC. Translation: CASTNNRGYEQYF.

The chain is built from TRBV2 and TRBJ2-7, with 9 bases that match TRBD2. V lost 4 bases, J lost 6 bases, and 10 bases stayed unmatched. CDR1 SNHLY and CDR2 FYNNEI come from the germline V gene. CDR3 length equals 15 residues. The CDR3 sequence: CASSGGGGAALEQYF. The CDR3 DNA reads TGTGCCAGCAGTGGTGGCGGGGGGGCCGCCCTCGAGCAGTACTTC.

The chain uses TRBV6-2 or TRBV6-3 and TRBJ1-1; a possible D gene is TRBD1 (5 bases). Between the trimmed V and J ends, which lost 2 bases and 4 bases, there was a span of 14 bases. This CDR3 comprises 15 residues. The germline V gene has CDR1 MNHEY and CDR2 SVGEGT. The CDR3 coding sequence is TGTGCCAGCAGTTACGGTCAGGGATCGGGCACTGAAGCTTTCTTT. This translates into CASSYGQGSGTEAFF.

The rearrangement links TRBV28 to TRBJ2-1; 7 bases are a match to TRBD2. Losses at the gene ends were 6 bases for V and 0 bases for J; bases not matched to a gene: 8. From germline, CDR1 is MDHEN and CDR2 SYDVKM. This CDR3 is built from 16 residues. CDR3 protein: CASSPGGSSSYNEQFF. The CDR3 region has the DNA TGTGCCAGCAGCCCGGGGGGTAGTAGCTCCTACAATGAGCAGTTCTTC.

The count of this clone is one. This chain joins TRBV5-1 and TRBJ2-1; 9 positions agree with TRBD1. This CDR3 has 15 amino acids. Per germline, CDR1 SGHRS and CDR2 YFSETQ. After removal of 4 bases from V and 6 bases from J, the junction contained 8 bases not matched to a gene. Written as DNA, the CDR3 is TGCGCCAGCAGCGTGGGACAGGGTGGTGTCAATGAGCAGTTCTTC. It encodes CASSVGQGGVNEQFF. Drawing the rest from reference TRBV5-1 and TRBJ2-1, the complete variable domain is KAGVTQTPRYLIKTRGQQVTLSCSPISGHRSVSWYQQTPGQGLQFLFEYFSETQRNKGNFPGRFSGRQFSNSRSEMNVSTLELGDSALYLCASSVGQGGVNEQFFGPGTRLTVL.